This T cell receptor (beta chain) was recorded in a study of identifying expanded T cells in peripheral blood. The study's findings and limits: Technical replicates showed around 1.2 changed clones; two weeks approximately 15; four weeks 19. Across healthy donors, higher total template counts meant significantly greater approximately 2-week count variance.

Germline V gene sequence: CDR1 SGHRS, CDR2 YFSETQ. The length of the CDR3 is 16 residues. Trimming removed 5 bases from V and 3 bases from J; junction bases left unmatched: 9. TCRdb's copy holds only in-frame clones and misses some; the assay was immunoSEQ multiplex PCR. The sample has around 130,000 clones; approximately 86% are singletons. During the collection period, no donor immune events like infections were recorded. Concerning this clone: Its antigen is unidentified.

Sequencing was carried out using blood. The chain uses TRBV5-1 and TRBJ1-3; TRBD1 matches 9 bases. This sequence was found in a person aged 18 to 69 in good health. The CDR3 is CASRATGTGNGNTIYF. CDR3 DNA: TGCGCCAGCAGGGCGACCGGGACAGGGAATGGAAACACCATATATTTT.